This T cell receptor (beta chain) is from a study of regulatory T cells in long-lasting Graves disease. There are many counts of this clonotype. Its antigen remains unknown. Study results and limitations: TCR diversity in persistent Graves' patients was below that of newly diagnosed ones.

This CDR3 region has 16 residues. Trimming removed 7 bases from V and 5 bases from J; junction bases left unmatched: 11. Germline V CDR1 and CDR2: SGHAT, FQNNGV. Relying on iRepertoire HTBI primers and Arm-PCR of CDR3 regions, the team built TCR beta libraries. TCRdb called the multiplex PCR reads again in MiXCR, with one record for every CDR3 protein. Of a few hundred thousand distinct CDR3 sequences listed, around 11% are singletons. Time point indicated: newly diagnosed GD, antithyroid drugs for less than 3 months. TCR sequences were obtained from RNA taken from PBMCs. The same sample was also used in a study of T cells in Graves' hyperthyroidism and ophthalmopathy. That study reports: Primed by the HTBI set, a first-round RT-PCR was run on the TCR CDR3.

This sample comprised peripheral blood mononuclear cells (PBMCs), obtained at new diagnosis, from a patient treated with antithyroid drugs. This sequence was found in a woman between 18 and 29 years old with Graves disease. This chain connects TRBV11-2 to TRBJ2-1; 10 bases are a match to TRBD2. CDR3: CASIDPGLATHNEQFF. DNA of the CDR3: TGTGCCAGCATCGACCCGGGACTAGCGACTCACAATGAGCAGTTCTTC.